The 32 T cell receptor beta chains in this list originate from one sample, sequenced in a study of tissue T cells after allogeneic stem cell transplantation (dated by TCRdb to between 2021 and 2022). The intended sense of this specimen's time point label: mouse harvest day 7 after allogeneic transplant. Each mouse graft, delivered by tail vein injection, combined 10^6 splenic CD5+ T cells with 10^7 T-cell-depleted bone marrow cells. The library was obtained by the immunoSEQ multiplex PCR assay. Not all clones reach the TCRdb copy of this immuneACCESS table, which keeps in-frame sequences only. Checked studies attribute under half of the gap to unresolved V genes and leave the rest unexplained. The sample table shows approximately 5,000 clones, and roughly half are seen once. Of the sample, over 6.5% falls within the top ten clones. Sequencing input: gut tissue. The receptors originated from a female BALB/c mouse given C57BL/6 T cells with graft-versus-host disease after an allogeneic hematopoietic cell transplant.

In its sample, this clone was seen a few times. Mouse gene names apply. Read data end 1 residue before the CDR3 end; the end is taken from the germline J gene. This sequence joins TRBV31 and TRBJ1-4, with TRBD1 identical over 10 bases. The ends lost 1 base at V and 6 bases at J; junction bases unmatched: 2. CDR1 GKSSPN and CDR2 SITVG come from the germline V gene. This CDR3 has 14 residues. The DNA read from the CDR3 is TGTGCCTGGAGTCAGACAGGGGGCGACGAAAGATTATTT. Translation gives CAWSQTGGDERLF. The whole CDR3 reads CAWSQTGGDERLFF.

This clone was observed a handful of times. Gene labels here are mouse ones. Read data end 1 residue before the CDR3 end; the end is taken from the germline J gene. The V call is TRBV23, the J call TRBJ2-7; the table's D gene call, TRBD1, was not cross checked with the DNA. The V gene's germline CDR1 is KGHTA and CDR2 FQNQQP. The CDR3 has 15 residues. The sequenced part of the CDR3 DNA is TGCTCCAGCAGTCAATCGAAGCAGGGGCGGGGGGAACAGTAC. Its translation is CSSSQSKQGRGEQY. The whole CDR3 sequence reads CSSSQSKQGRGEQYF. The complete variable domain, with remaining parts taken from reference TRBV23 and TRBJ2-7, reads DAAVTQKPRYLIKMKGQEAEMKCIPEKGHTAVFWYQQKQSKELKFLIYFQNQQPLDQIDMVKERFSAVCPSSSLCSLGIRTCEAEDSALYLCSSSQSKQGRGEQYFGPGTRLTVL.

Concerning this clone: Genes and germline are mouse. The CDR3 here is CASSQRGGAETLYF. The part of the CDR3 DNA that was read is TGTGCCAGCAGTCAACGGGGTGGTGCAGAAACGCTGTAT. The chain has TRBV26 and TRBJ2-3, with D unresolved. The read ends 1 residue early relative to the CDR3; the germline J gene fills the gap. This CDR3 comprises 14 residues. V was clipped by 4 bases and J by 1 base, with 9 bases between them. The germline gives CDR1 KGHPV, CDR2 FQNQEV (reference sequence).

A remark on this clone: The listed genes are named as in mouse. The CDR3 end is not reached by the read, which stops 1 residue before it; the germline J gene fills it in. The chain employs TRBV26 and TRBJ2-5; TRBD1 agrees at 7 bases. Losses at the gene ends were 6 bases for V and 3 bases for J; bases not matched to a gene: 9. Germline lookup yields CDR1 KGHPV and CDR2 FQNQEV (reference sequence). CDR3 length: 15 residues. The CDR3 is CASSRWTGGQDTQYF. CDR3 DNA (partial): TGTGCCAGCAGCCGCTGGACAGGAGGACAAGACACCCAGTAC.

Comment on this clone: The gene names here belong to mouse. The read terminates 1 residue before the CDR3 end, so the remaining end is supplied by the germline J gene. This chain joins TRBV13-1 and TRBJ2-3; tentatively, D is TRBD2 (6 bases). Germline-derived CDR1 and CDR2 are NSHNY and SYGAGN. This CDR3 contains 14 residues. V was trimmed by 2 bases and J by 1 base, leaving 8 bases between them. The sequenced CDR3 bases are TGTGCCAGCAGTGACTACTGGGGTGCAGAAACGCTGTAT. This sequence encodes CASSDYWGAETLY. The entire CDR3 sequence reads CASSDYWGAETLYF.

Note on this clone: Mouse gene names and germline throughout. The sequenced fragment ends 1 residue before the CDR3 boundary, so the rest is inferred from the germline J gene. The chain carries TRBV13-1 and TRBJ2-7; 7 positions match TRBD2. V lost 3 bases, J lost 6 bases, and 6 bases stayed unmatched. This CDR3 is built from 13 residues. Looked up from germline, CDR1 is NSHNY and CDR2 is SYGAGN. CDR3 DNA, as far as it was read: TGTGCCAGCAGTGGGGGGGGAGGGAGTGAACAGTAC. Protein sequence: CASSGGGGSEQY. The full CDR3 sequence reads CASSGGGGSEQYF.

In regard to this clone: Genes here carry mouse names. The read finishes 1 residue shy of the CDR3 end, and the germline J gene is used to complete it. The V and J genes are TRBV12-2 and TRBJ1-3; the D is unclear. CDR1 is SGHLS and CDR2 is HYDKME in the germline V gene. Trimming left V 1 base short and J 0 bases short, with 3 bases between. The CDR3 consists of 13 residues. Incomplete CDR3 DNA: TGTGCCAGCTCTCTAAATTCTGGAAATACGCTCTAT. This gives the protein CASSLNSGNTLY. The complete CDR3 sequence is CASSLNSGNTLYF.

A remark on this clone: Here the gene names and germline are mouse. The CDR3 loop reads CASSLQGYEQYF. CDR3 bases read: TGTGCCAGCAGTCTGCAGGGCTATGAACAGTAC. The chain combines TRBV26 with TRBJ2-7, with a possible D match to TRBD1 (5 bases). The CDR3 end is not reached by the read, which stops 1 residue before it; the germline J gene fills it in. The CDR3 contains 12 residues. In germline, CDR1 is KGHPV, CDR2 FQNQEV (reference sequence). The V gene lost 2 bases and the J gene lost 3 bases, with 5 bases spanning the gap.

Comments on this clone: The listed genes are named as in mouse. Read sequence stops 1 residue before the CDR3 end, and the germline J gene provides the missing end. This chain links TRBV26 with TRBJ2-2, with TRBD1 matching over 9 bases. Unmatched junction bases numbered 1, after V lost 0 bases and J lost 5 bases. The CDR3 runs to 15 residues. Germline loops: CDR1 KGHPV, CDR2 FQNQEV (reference sequence). The CDR3: CASSLSGTGTGQLYF. The CDR3 DNA, read in part, is TGTGCCAGCAGTCTGTCCGGGACAGGGACCGGGCAGCTCTAC.

In regard to this clone: Genes and germline are mouse. The read gets to within 1 residue of the CDR3 end, and the germline J gene fills in the rest. This chain uses TRBV26 with TRBJ2-5, with D possibly TRBD1 on 6 matching bases. The V end was cut by 4 bases, the J end by 4 bases, with 9 bases between. CDR3 length: 13 amino acids. The germline CDR1 and CDR2 sequences are KGHPV and FQNQEV (reference sequence). The CDR3 spells CASSPRDKDTQYF. CDR3 DNA, as far as it was read: TGTGCCAGCAGTCCGAGGGACAAAGACACCCAGTAC.

On this clone: Gene names are mouse gene names. The CDR3 region is CASSLRGDSYEQYF. Incomplete CDR3 DNA: TGTGCAAGCAGCTTAAGGGGGGACTCCTATGAACAGTAC. The chain uses TRBV16 and TRBJ2-7; D possibly matches TRBD1 or TRBD2 (6 bases each). The read halts 1 residue ahead of the CDR3 end, with the missing end drawn from the germline J gene. CDR1 and CDR2 (germline): SGHSA, FRNQAP. The CDR3 spans 14 residues. Trimming took 2 bases from V and 0 from J, leaving 8 bases between them.

As regards this clone: Genes here carry mouse names. CDR3 DNA (partial): TGTGCCAGCTCTAGGCACCCAAACTCCGACTACACC. Translated: CASSRHPNSDYT. The CDR3 in full is CASSRHPNSDYTF. The V call is TRBV12-1, the J call TRBJ1-2; no definite D call. The read ends 1 residue before the CDR3 terminus; that terminus is restored from the germline J gene. The CDR3 runs 13 residues. Germline V CDR1 and CDR2: SGHSN, HYEKVE. V dropped 3 bases and J dropped 0 bases, with 7 bases sitting between them.

Remarks on this clone: The genes are named according to mouse. The CDR3 is cut off 1 residue early in the read; its end comes from the germline J gene. This sequence joins TRBV1 and TRBJ2-7; possible D gene TRBD1, 6 bases. Trimming left V 5 bases short and J 4 bases short, with 9 bases between. The V gene's germline CDR1 is NSQYPW and CDR2 LRSPGD (reference sequence). This CDR3 has 12 residues. CDR3 amino acids: CTCSPQGYEQYF. The CDR3 DNA, read in part, is TGCACCTGCAGTCCTCAGGGGTATGAACAGTAC.

As regards this clone: Gene names follow the mouse nomenclature. CDR3 bases read: TGTGCCAGCAGTACACAGGGTTTCGAAAGATTATTT. Translated, it gives CASSTQGFERLF. The CDR3 in full is CASSTQGFERLFF. This chain connects TRBV26 to TRBJ1-4, with D possibly matching TRBD1 (6 bases). The read halts 1 residue ahead of the CDR3 end, with the missing end drawn from the germline J gene. V was cut by 5 bases and J by 7 bases, with 11 bases left in between. This CDR3 is built from 13 residues. CDR1 KGHPV and CDR2 FQNQEV come from the germline V gene (reference sequence).

This clone was counted between two and nine times. Here the gene names and germline are mouse. From the germline J gene comes the end of the CDR3, since the read stops 1 residue before it. Other DNA sequences of this sample code for an identical CDR3. The chain carries TRBV26 and TRBJ2-7; D gene uncertain. CDR1 and CDR2 from the germline V gene are KGHPV and FQNQEV (reference sequence). V gave up 4 bases and J gave up 4 bases, with 5 bases separating them. The CDR3 spans 11 residues. The covered CDR3 bases are TGTGCCAGCAGTCCCTCATATGAACAGTAC. This codes for CASSPSYEQY. In full, the CDR3 is CASSPSYEQYF.

Turning to this clone: Genes and germline are mouse. The CDR3 is cut off 1 residue early in the read; its end comes from the germline J gene. The J gene is TRBJ1-1, the V gene TRBV16, with 9 bases matching TRBD1. CDR3 length equals 15 residues. With V trimmed by 1 base and J by 1 base, 1 base remained unmatched. Germline CDR1 is SGHSA and CDR2 is FRNQAP. The CDR3: CASSLVGQGNTEVFF. Incomplete CDR3 DNA: TGTGCAAGCAGCTTAGTGGGACAGGGGAACACAGAAGTCTTC.

This clone was detected only a few times. Genes and germline are mouse. The read halts 1 residue ahead of the CDR3 end, with the missing end drawn from the germline J gene. The sample holds other DNA sequences that translate to the same CDR3. This chain connects TRBV26 to TRBJ2-7; possible D gene TRBD2, 6 bases. V lost 0 bases and J 3 bases, leaving 6 bases between the germline ends. From germline, CDR1 is KGHPV and CDR2 FQNQEV (reference sequence). The CDR3 spans 13 residues. The CDR3 protein is CASSLSGGYEQYF. CDR3 DNA (partial): TGTGCCAGCAGTCTGTCTGGGGGCTATGAACAGTAC.

Turning to this clone: Gene names are the mouse ones. The read ends 1 residue before the CDR3 terminus; that terminus is restored from the germline J gene. The chain carries TRBV26 and TRBJ2-7; 12 bases map to TRBD1. Trimming at V came to 5 bases and at J to 6 bases, leaving 2 bases not matched to a gene. Looked up from germline, CDR1 is KGHPV and CDR2 is FQNQEV (reference sequence). The CDR3 length is 13 residues. CDR3 sequence: CASSLGQGAEQYF. The sequenced part of the CDR3 DNA is TGTGCCAGCAGTTTGGGACAGGGGGCTGAACAGTAC.

On this clone itself: Mouse gene names apply. The sequenced fragment ends 1 residue before the CDR3 boundary, so the rest is inferred from the germline J gene. The chain joins TRBV26 to TRBJ2-3, with D unresolved. V lost 5 bases to trimming and J lost 0 bases, with 0 bases between them. Looked up from germline, CDR1 is KGHPV and CDR2 is FQNQEV (reference sequence). There are 11 residues in the CDR3. The part of the CDR3 DNA that was read is TGTGCCAGCAGTAGTGCAGAAACGCTGTAT. Translated, it gives CASSSAETLY. In full, the CDR3 reads CASSSAETLYF.

This clone is deemed medium-sized. Gene names are the mouse ones. The read finishes 1 residue shy of the CDR3 end, and the germline J gene is used to complete it. The V gene is TRBV3, the J gene TRBJ2-2; TRBD2 matches 10 bases. Germline CDR1 reads SNHLY; CDR2 reads FYNGKV (reference sequence). Trimming cost V 4 bases and J 1 base; bases outside gene matches: 3. The length of the CDR3 is 16 residues. CDR3 in amino acids: CASSWTGGLNTGQLYF. CDR3 bases read: TGTGCCAGCAGCTGGACTGGGGGATTAAACACCGGGCAGCTCTAC. Full variable domain (remainder filled in from reference TRBV3 and TRBJ2-2): GPKVLQIPSHQIIDMGQMVTLNCDPVSNHLYFYWYKQILGQQMEFLVNFYNGKVMEKSKLFKDQFSVERPDGSYFTLKIQPTALEDSAVYFCASSWTGGLNTGQLYFGEGSKLTVL.

Concerning this clone itself: The listed genes are named as in mouse. The read terminates 1 residue before the CDR3 end, so the remaining end is supplied by the germline J gene. J is TRBJ1-6 and V is TRBV2, with TRBD1 as a possible D gene (6 bases). TRBJ1-6 falls under the ORF class, with uncertain function. Per germline, CDR1 LGHNA and CDR2 YSYQKL. V was clipped by 0 bases and J by 7 bases, with 7 bases between them. This CDR3 region has 14 residues. The CDR3 DNA, read in part, is TGTGCCAGCAGCCAAGAGGACAGAAATTCGCCCCTCTAC. Translation gives CASSQEDRNSPLY. The CDR3 in full is CASSQEDRNSPLYF.

As for this clone: Mouse gene names apply. The sequence runs out 1 residue before the end of the CDR3; the remainder is reconstructed from the germline J gene. The chain carries TRBV15 and TRBJ2-1; D is perhaps TRBD1 or TRBD2 (5 bases each). This CDR3 spans 14 amino acids. Germline V gene lookup returns CDR1 SGHND and CDR2 FRSKSL. Trimming removed 3 bases from V and 2 bases from J, with 8 bases in between. This CDR3 reads CASSFRGYYAEQFF. The sequenced CDR3 bases are TGTGCCAGCAGTTTTCGGGGGTACTATGCTGAGCAGTTC.

In regard to this clone: Germline and genes: mouse. From the germline J gene comes the end of the CDR3, since the read stops 1 residue before it. This chain connects TRBV12-2 to TRBJ2-5, with 7 bases fitting TRBD2. Germline values: CDR1 SGHLS, CDR2 HYDKME. The J segment lost 0 bases and the V segment lost 6 bases, leaving 5 bases of the junction unmatched. The CDR3 loop spans 14 amino acids. The CDR3 protein is CASTWGLNQDTQYF. The DNA read from the CDR3 is TGTGCCAGCACCTGGGGGTTAAACCAAGACACCCAGTAC.

There are a few counts of this clone. The gene names given are mouse names. Read coverage stops 1 residue before the CDR3 terminus; the germline J gene supplies the remainder. The V call is TRBV29, the J call TRBJ1-2; 10 bases map to TRBD1. This CDR3 contains 15 residues. Germline-derived CDR1 and CDR2 are MSHET and SYDVDS. The junction had 3 bases not matched to a gene; V was cut back by 4 bases and J by 1 base. The CDR3 DNA, read in part, is TGTGCTAGCAGTTCGGGACAGGGGAGAAACTCCGACTACACC. It codes for CASSSGQGRNSDYT. The entire CDR3 protein reads CASSSGQGRNSDYTF.

This clone is termed large. Gene names denote mouse genes. The missing CDR3 end, 1 residue past where the read stops, is filled in from the germline J gene. This chain uses TRBV13-1 with TRBJ2-7, with D perhaps being TRBD1 or TRBD2 (6 bases each). The CDR3 is made up of 13 amino acids. Between the trimmed V and J ends, which lost 3 bases and 2 bases, there was a span of 9 bases. Germline V gene lookup returns CDR1 NSHNY and CDR2 SYGAGN. The CDR3: CASSGGDTYEQYF. CDR3 DNA (partial): TGTGCCAGCAGTGGGGGGGACACCTATGAACAGTAC.

Concerning this clone: The gene names given are mouse names. The CDR3 end is not reached by the read, which stops 1 residue before it; the germline J gene fills it in. This sequence joins TRBV1 and TRBJ1-4; D uncertain. The CDR3 consists of 14 residues. Germline values: CDR1 NSQYPW, CDR2 LRSPGD (reference sequence). Trimming removed 3 bases at V and 0 bases at J, with 5 bases between. This CDR3 reads CTCSAGISNERLFF. The DNA read from the CDR3 is TGCACCTGCAGTGCCGGAATTTCCAACGAAAGATTATTT.

About this clone itself: Gene labels here are mouse ones. Coverage ceases 1 residue before the CDR3 finishes, and the germline J gene fills in the end. The rearrangement uses TRBV26 and TRBJ2-7, with D possibly TRBD2 on 6 matching bases. Germline lookup yields CDR1 KGHPV and CDR2 FQNQEV (reference sequence). The CDR3 loop spans 14 amino acids. With 4 bases removed from V and 0 bases from J, the gap between germline ends came to 10 bases. The sequenced CDR3 bases are TGTGCCAGCAGTCCCAGACTGGACTCCTATGAACAGTAC. This translates into CASSPRLDSYEQY. The entire CDR3 reads CASSPRLDSYEQYF.

This clone turned up a few times. The listed genes are named as in mouse. The CDR3 end lies 1 residue beyond the end of the read and is filled in from the germline J gene. The rearrangement joins TRBV26 to TRBJ2-7; D not certain. Germline V gene sequence: CDR1 KGHPV, CDR2 FQNQEV (reference sequence). V lost 2 bases, J lost 0 bases, and 8 bases lay in between. CDR3 length equals 14 residues. The CDR3 spells CASSLTAYSYEQYF. The sequenced CDR3 bases are TGTGCCAGCAGTCTGACGGCATACTCCTATGAACAGTAC.

For this clone: Genes and germline are mouse. The read terminates 1 residue ahead of where the CDR3 ends, so the germline J gene completes it. V usage is TRBV26 and J usage is TRBJ2-4, with 10 bases that match TRBD1. The CDR3 has 14 residues. The germline CDR1 and CDR2 sequences are KGHPV and FQNQEV (reference sequence). V lost 6 bases, J lost 2 bases, and 2 bases stayed unmatched. CDR3 region: CASRGTGVQNTLYF. CDR3 DNA (partial): TGTGCCAGCAGGGGGACAGGGGTTCAAAACACCTTGTAC.

As regards this clone: Any gene name here is a mouse gene name. The read comes to an end 1 residue before the CDR3 does, leaving the germline J gene to fill in the end. The chain uses TRBV3 and TRBJ2-3; possible D gene TRBD2, 5 bases. Germline CDR1 SNHLY, CDR2 FYNGKV (reference sequence). V dropped 1 base and J dropped 0 bases, with 8 bases sitting between them. The CDR3 loop spans 15 amino acids. CDR3 bases read: TGTGCCAGCAGCTTAGGACTGACTAGTGCAGAAACGCTGTAT. It yields the protein CASSLGLTSAETLY. In full, the CDR3 reads CASSLGLTSAETLYF. Variable domain in full (rest from reference TRBV3 and TRBJ2-3): GPKVLQIPSHQIIDMGQMVTLNCDPVSNHLYFYWYKQILGQQMEFLVNFYNGKVMEKSKLFKDQFSVERPDGSYFTLKIQPTALEDSAVYFCASSLGLTSAETLYFGSGTRLTVL.

On this clone itself: Gene names and germline match the mouse. The read falls 1 residue short of the CDR3 end, and the missing part is taken from the germline J gene. The chain joins TRBV24 to TRBJ2-2; D is unresolved. The CDR3 loop spans 14 amino acids. Deletions cut 6 bases from V and 0 bases from J, with 8 bases between. From germline, CDR1 is KGHTA and CDR2 FRNEEI. CDR3 bases read: TGTGCCAGCAGCCTAACAACAAACACCGGGCAGCTCTAC. Translating gives CASSLTTNTGQLY. The whole CDR3 protein is CASSLTTNTGQLYF.

Comments on this clone: Gene names are the mouse ones. The CDR3 extends 1 residue past the end of the read, so its final part is completed from the germline J gene. The genes are TRBV23 and TRBJ2-4. Germline V CDR1 and CDR2: KGHTA, FQNQQP. The CDR3 is 16 amino acids. CDR3 bases read: TGCTCCAGCAGTCAATCGGGTGGGGCAAGTCAAAACACCTTGTAC. It translates to CSSSQSGGASQNTLY. The entire CDR3 sequence reads CSSSQSGGASQNTLYF.